This TCR beta chain was sequenced in a study of graft-versus-host responses after intestinal transplantation. Study-wide findings and caveats: Some GvH clones appeared in ileal mucosa or blood before recipient bone marrow.

Produced via immunoSEQ multiplex PCR; TCRdb's table is partial and in-frame only. The table lists approximately 120,000 clones, more than 80% of them singletons. Regarding this clone: The antigen remains undetermined.

Sequencing was performed on unstimulated CD4+ T cells sorted from spleen or lymph node cells, taken before intestinal transplant. The clonotype originates from a human donor who received an intestinal transplant.

CDR3 region: CASSGRVDRGGSNQPQHF. CDR3 nucleotides: TGTGCCAGCAGTGGAAGGGTGGATCGGGGGGGAAGCAATCAGCCCCAGCATTTT. J is TRBJ1-5 and V is TRBV2; TRBD1 might be the D (5 bases). Germline assignment: CDR1 SNHLY and CDR2 FYNNEI. The CDR3 extends over 18 amino acids. V lost 4 bases, J lost 1 base, and 20 bases lay in between.